Each of the 11 T cell receptor beta chains below was sequenced from the same sample in a study of vaccination and CD4 T cells after COVID-19. Time point defined: late sampling 161 to 241 days after vaccination in three convalescent patients. Treatment denoted: approximately 11-day PBMC culture with coronavirus spike peptide pools or control peptides (ViraFEST assay). At the Johns Hopkins FTIC core, DNA taken from cultured CD4+ T cells was sequenced by way of the Oncomine TCR Beta short-read assay. TCRdb reanalysed the PCR reads using MiXCR and keeps one entry per CDR3 protein. The table records 20,000 to 25,000 distinct CDR3 sequences, 46% of them present only once. These receptors lack a known antigen. Material: CD4+ T cells from blood, cultured in vitro, obtained about 7 months after SARS-CoV-2 vaccination. The receptor set was obtained from a human donor who had recovered from COVID-19.

V and J are TRBV28 and TRBJ1-6; 7 bases are shared with TRBD1. CDR3 size: 16 residues. Germline V lookup: CDR1 MDHEN, CDR2 SYDVKM. The trim removed 5 bases at V and 7 bases at J, leaving 11 bases unmatched. This chain's CDR3 is CASSGEDRAENSPLHF. In DNA, the CDR3 is TGTGCCAGCAGTGGGGAAGACAGGGCCGAGAATTCACCCCTCCACTTT.

This clonotype was recorded a few times. V and J are TRBV7-9 and TRBJ1-2, with a weak D call TRBD1 (6 bases). Trimming pared 1 base from V and 7 bases from J, leaving 10 bases between. This CDR3 spans 13 amino acids. From germline, CDR1 is SEHNR and CDR2 FQNEAQ (reference sequence). The DNA of the CDR3 is TGTGCCAGCAGCTTAGGGGGGGCTGGTGGCTACACCTTC. Translated: CASSLGGAGGYTF.

This clonotype was picked up a small number of times. The V gene is TRBV20-1, the J gene TRBJ2-7; TRBD1 matches at 7 bases. CDR3 size: 13 residues. V shed 6 bases, J shed 1 base, and the junction held 6 bases outside the gene matches. The germline CDR1 and CDR2 sequences are DFQATT and SNEGSKA (reference sequence). In nucleotides, the CDR3 is TGCAGTGCAACCGACAGGGTTTCCTACGAGCAGTACTTC. Amino acids: CSATDRVSYEQYF.

This clonotype is labeled as large. This chain connects TRBV7-9 to TRBJ2-2, with D unclear. The germline V and J ends were trimmed by 2 bases and 7 bases, with 5 bases remaining between them. The CDR3 extends over 12 amino acids. In germline, CDR1 is SEHNR, CDR2 FQNEAQ (reference sequence). In DNA form, the CDR3 reads TGTGCCAGCAGCTTATTGAGCGGGGAGCTGTTTTTT. Translated: CASSLLSGELFF.

The chain is built from TRBV19 and TRBJ2-5, with D perhaps matching TRBD2 (5 bases). V was trimmed by 5 bases and J by 5 bases, leaving 12 bases between them. CDR1 is LNHDA, CDR2 SQIVND, per germline (reference sequence). The CDR3 extends over 13 amino acids. Written as DNA, the CDR3 is TGTGCCAGTAGTGCCGACTCGGGGGAGACCCAGTACTTC. This translates into CASSADSGETQYF.

This clonotype appeared once. This rearrangement joins TRBV7-2 to TRBJ1-2; D possibly corresponds to TRBD1 (6 bases). Germline V gene data show CDR1 as SGHTA and CDR2 as FQGNSA. V lost 4 bases to trimming and J lost 8 bases, with 23 bases between them. CDR3 length: 16 residues. The CDR3: CASSYYRDKGIWGYTF. The DNA of the CDR3 is TGTGCCAGCAGCTACTACCGGGACAAGGGCATATGGGGCTACACCTTC.

This clonotype was seen only a few times. J is TRBJ2-1 and V is TRBV19; D tentatively reads TRBD1 or TRBD2 (5 bases each). Germline V CDR1 and CDR2: LNHDA, SQIVND (reference sequence). V lost 5 bases and J lost 9, with 14 bases in between. The CDR3 has 13 residues. The CDR3 region has the DNA TGTGCCAGTAGTGGCTGGGACGCCGGTGAGCAGTTCTTC. Its protein is CASSGWDAGEQFF.

This chain joins TRBV4-3 and TRBJ2-2; D is ambiguous. There are 18 residues in the CDR3. Germline V CDR1 and CDR2: LGHNA, YSLEER. V lost 0 bases to trimming and J lost 1 base, with 15 bases between them. The CDR3 coding sequence is TGCGCCAGCAGCCAAGAACTCGTAGCAACGTTGAACACCGGGGAGCTGTTTTTT. Translating gives CASSQELVATLNTGELFF.

This clonotype was picked up a small number of times. V is TRBV7-9 and J is TRBJ2-5; D is ambiguous. V was cut by 1 base and J by 2 bases, with 8 bases left in between. The CDR3 loop spans 14 amino acids. Germline CDR1 is SEHNR and CDR2 is FQNEAQ (reference sequence). CDR3 DNA: TGTGCCAGCAGCTTAGTGGTCGAGCAAGAGACCCAGTACTTC. Translating it yields CASSLVVEQETQYF.

The chain has TRBV9 and TRBJ2-3, with 13 bases matching TRBD2. The CDR3 has 15 residues. J gave up 8 bases and V 3 bases, and 6 bases lay outside the gene matches. The germline V gene encodes CDR1 SGDLS and CDR2 YYNGEE. The CDR3 protein is CASSGTSGRASTQYF. The DNA for the CDR3 is TGTGCCAGCAGCGGTACTAGCGGGAGGGCCAGTACGCAGTATTTT.

V gene TRBV7-9 combines with J gene TRBJ1-1; D might be TRBD1 (5 bases). CDR1 SEHNR and CDR2 FQNEAQ come from the germline V gene (reference sequence). The CDR3 spans 12 residues. The V gene lost 5 bases and the J gene lost 6 bases, with 10 bases spanning the gap. This CDR3 is CASSQTDSEAFF. The CDR3 bases are TGTGCCAGCAGCCAGACAGACTCTGAAGCTTTCTTT.